The entry below gives a single TCR beta chain sequence along with its context. One entry per CDR3 protein, called by TCRdb with MiXCR from the 5' RACE reads. The sample lists 80,000 to 95,000 distinct CDR3 sequences, approximately 14% occurring once. This sample stems from a study of early T cells in non-severe SARS-CoV-2 infection. The sequence derives from an adult who was a healthcare worker with PCR-confirmed SARS-CoV-2 infection or an uninfected control (not recorded which). The source material was whole blood.

The chain's CDR3 is CSVVGGQGAYF. DNA of the CDR3: TGCAGCGTTGTAGGGGGGCAGGGAGCGTACTTC. The chain uses TRBV29-1 and TRBJ2-7, with D perhaps given as TRBD1 or TRBD2 (6 bases each). This CDR3 contains 11 residues. Germline values: CDR1 SQVTM, CDR2 ANQGSEA. The V gene lost 4 bases and the J gene lost 12 bases, with 16 bases spanning the gap.